Shown below are 23 T cell receptor beta chains from a single sample sequenced in a study of neoadjuvant anti-PD-1 for oral cavity cancer. Sequenced by immunoSEQ multiplex PCR; TCRdb stores in-frame clones only, minus some. The sample includes approximately 10,000 clones, under 85% seen only once; the top ten take 3.5% to 5%. The time point denotes: after neoadjuvant nivolumab, at surgical resection. The sequenced sample was PBMCs, obtained after nivolumab (anti-PD-1) treatment. The receptors stem from a person aged 35 to 85 with oral cavity squamous cell carcinoma.

This clone came up once. The chain has TRBV27 and TRBJ2-1; 7 positions match TRBD1. CDR3 length: 15 amino acids. V was pared by 7 bases and J by 3 bases, with 9 bases of the junction left unmatched. Germline V CDR1 and CDR2: MNHEY, SMNVEV (reference sequence). DNA of the CDR3: TGTGCCAGCACCAACCGGGACAGCTTCTACAATGAGCAGTTCTTC. As protein: CASTNRDSFYNEQFF.

The chain uses TRBV27 and TRBJ1-1; D is uncertain. Germline V gene lookup returns CDR1 MNHEY and CDR2 SMNVEV (reference sequence). Trimming stripped 3 bases from V and 4 bases from J, with 9 bases between. The CDR3 has 13 residues. The CDR3 nucleotides read TGTGCCAGCAGTTTTTCAGAGTTCACTGAAGCTTTCTTT. Its translation: CASSFSEFTEAFF.

This clone was seen just once. The V call is TRBV5-4, the J call TRBJ1-4, with 8 bases that match TRBD1. The CDR3 spans 12 residues. The germline V gene encodes CDR1 SGHNT and CDR2 YYREEE (reference sequence). With 4 bases clipped from V and 12 bases from J, the junction kept 5 bases outside the gene matches. The CDR3 DNA is TGTGCCAGCAGCCAAGGGACAGGCCAACTGTTTTTT. Translation: CASSQGTGQLFF.

The chain carries TRBV5-1 and TRBJ2-3; 15 nucleotides align to TRBD2. V was clipped by 3 bases and J by 0 bases; unmatched bases: 8. This CDR3 has 19 residues. Per the germline V gene, CDR1 is SGHRS and CDR2 is YFSETQ. In DNA form, the CDR3 reads TGCGCCAGCAGCTCCGGACTAGCGGGAGGGCCTTCAAGCACAGATACGCAGTATTTT. Translated, it gives CASSSGLAGGPSSTDTQYF.

The chain couples TRBV12-5 to TRBJ1-5, with 9 bases lining up with TRBD1. V shed 1 base and J 2 bases; nucleotides not matched to a gene: 0. The CDR3 is 15 residues long. Germline V CDR1 and CDR2: LGHNT, FRNRAP. The CDR3 is CASGLGTGGNQPQHF. CDR3 DNA: TGTGCTAGTGGTTTGGGGACAGGGGGCAATCAGCCCCAGCATTTT.

The chain combines TRBV19 with TRBJ1-2; no clear D gene. This CDR3 has 13 amino acids. Germline loops: CDR1 LNHDA, CDR2 SQIVND (reference sequence). Trimming removed 3 bases from V and 5 bases from J, with 10 bases in between. The CDR3 region has the DNA TGTGCCAGTAGTATTATCTCCCCGTATGGCTACACCTTC. Its translation is CASSIISPYGYTF.

The V and J genes are TRBV4-2 and TRBJ1-1; perhaps TRBD1 as D (5 bases). The CDR3 spans 14 residues. The germline V gene encodes CDR1 LGHNA and CDR2 YNFKEQ. V dropped 0 bases and J dropped 5 bases, with 10 bases sitting between them. CDR3 region: CASSQEWGKTEAFF. The CDR3, as DNA: TGTGCCAGCAGCCAAGAATGGGGGAAGACTGAAGCTTTCTTT.

The gene calls are TRBV19 and TRBJ1-6; D possibly corresponds to TRBD1 (6 bases). Trimming removed 5 bases from V and 7 bases from J, with 9 bases in between. This CDR3 region has 13 residues. Germline loops: CDR1 LNHDA, CDR2 SQIVND (reference sequence). The CDR3: CASSPQGNSPLHF. Written as DNA, the CDR3 is TGTGCCAGTAGTCCGCAGGGGAATTCACCCCTCCACTTT.

The rearrangement links TRBV20-1 to TRBJ1-6; D is unclear. Trimming left V 1 base short and J 13 bases short, with 8 bases between. This CDR3 is 11 amino acids long. CDR1 is DFQATT and CDR2 is SNEGSKA in the germline V gene (reference sequence). The CDR3 is CSARVQGPLHF. The CDR3 DNA is TGCAGTGCTAGAGTGCAAGGGCCCCTCCACTTT.

This clone was observed a few times. V is TRBV4-2 and J is TRBJ2-3; the D gene is possibly TRBD2 (5 bases). V was pared by 0 bases and J by 2 bases, with 15 bases between. The CDR3 is 17 amino acids. Per the germline V gene, CDR1 is LGHNA and CDR2 is YNFKEQ. The CDR3 region has the DNA TGTGCCAGCAGCCAAGATCACCGAACTAGAGCCACAGATACGCAGTATTTT. Protein: CASSQDHRTRATDTQYF.

This chain joins TRBV5-1 and TRBJ1-1, with D hard to call. From germline, CDR1 is SGHRS and CDR2 YFSETQ. Trimming took 0 bases from V and 1 from J, leaving 7 bases between them. This CDR3 region has 14 residues. Here the CDR3 reads CASSLARENTEAFF. The DNA of the CDR3 is TGCGCCAGCAGCTTGGCCAGAGAGAACACTGAAGCTTTCTTT.

The rearrangement links TRBV7-9 to TRBJ1-4; D possibly corresponds to TRBD1 (5 bases). V lost 5 bases and J lost 9, with 22 bases in between. Per germline, CDR1 SEHNR and CDR2 FQNEAQ (reference sequence). The length of the CDR3 is 16 residues. The CDR3 bases are TGTGCCAGCAGCCTAGACCCCGGGACCGGTGGAAAAAAACTGTTTTTT. Protein sequence: CASSLDPGTGGKKLFF.

The gene calls are TRBV6-1 and TRBJ2-7; D is unclear. The CDR3 spans 11 residues. Germline V lookup: CDR1 MNHNS, CDR2 SASEGT. With 6 bases removed from V and 5 bases from J, the gap between germline ends came to 8 bases. CDR3 DNA sequence: TGTGCCAGCAGCCCTGTTCACGAGCAGTACTTC. This encodes CASSPVHEQYF.

V and J are TRBV19 and TRBJ1-1; TRBD1 matches 7 bases. The trim removed 4 bases at V and 2 bases at J, leaving 13 bases unmatched. CDR3 length: 17 amino acids. CDR1 is LNHDA, CDR2 SQIVND, per germline (reference sequence). The CDR3 spells CASSTRQGMLANTEAFF. In nucleotides, the CDR3 is TGTGCCAGTAGTACCAGACAGGGCATGCTCGCCAACACTGAAGCTTTCTTT. Supplemented by reference TRBV19 and TRBJ1-1, the full variable domain reads DGGITQSPKYLFRKEGQNVTLSCEQNLNHDAMYWYRQDPGQGLRLIYYSQIVNDFQKGDIAEGYSVSREKKESFPLTVTSAQKNPTAFYLCASSTRQGMLANTEAFFGQGTRLTVV.

This clone was observed a few times. J is TRBJ1-2 and V is TRBV5-1, with D hard to call. This CDR3 has 13 residues. Germline V lookup: CDR1 SGHRS, CDR2 YFSETQ. V was clipped by 1 base and J by 3 bases, with 7 bases between them. CDR3 amino acids: CASSLTDHYGYTF. CDR3 sequence (DNA): TGCGCCAGCAGCTTGACAGACCACTATGGCTACACCTTC.

The chain joins TRBV6-6 to TRBJ1-1, with D tentatively TRBD1 (5 bases). V gave up 4 bases and J gave up 7 bases, with 13 bases separating them. The CDR3 has 13 amino acids. Germline V gene lookup returns CDR1 MNHNY and CDR2 SVGAGI (reference sequence). The CDR3 nucleotides read TGTGCCAGCAGTTCGGGCAGGGTCTATGAAGCTTTCTTT. Translating it yields CASSSGRVYEAFF.

The chain links TRBV19 to TRBJ2-1, with a tentative D call TRBD1 (6 bases). V was clipped by 9 bases and J by 0 bases, with 15 bases between them. Germline CDR1 reads LNHDA; CDR2 reads SQIVND (reference sequence). This CDR3 has 15 amino acids. CDR3 nucleotides: TGTGCCAGCCCCGAGTTACAGGGCTCCTACAATGAGCAGTTCTTC. Protein: CASPELQGSYNEQFF.

This chain links TRBV6-5 with TRBJ2-2; TRBD2 is a possible D gene (5 bases). Trimming removed 7 bases at V and 1 base at J, with 10 bases between. Germline V gene sequence: CDR1 MNHEY, CDR2 SVGAGI. CDR3 length equals 14 residues. CDR3 sequence reads: CASKKRRNTGELFF. In nucleotides, the CDR3 is TGTGCCAGCAAGAAGCGGAGGAACACCGGGGAGCTGTTTTTT.

V is TRBV2 and J is TRBJ2-3; 9 bases match TRBD2. Losses at the gene ends were 2 bases for V and 4 bases for J; bases not matched to a gene: 7. CDR3 size: 16 residues. Germline V CDR1 and CDR2: SNHLY, FYNNEI. The CDR3 sequence: CASSESVRGGADTQYF. CDR3 nucleotides: TGTGCCAGCAGTGAATCAGTGCGGGGGGGCGCAGATACGCAGTATTTT.

The chain combines TRBV6-5 with TRBJ2-2; D unresolved. Germline loops: CDR1 MNHEY, CDR2 SVGAGI. The CDR3 sequence is 15 residues long. The V end was cut by 6 bases, the J end by 4 bases, with 15 bases between. The CDR3 loop is CASRASWARTGELFF. The DNA of the CDR3 is TGTGCCAGCAGAGCGTCATGGGCCCGCACCGGGGAGCTGTTTTTT.

This clone has a handful of counts. This chain connects TRBV6-5 to TRBJ1-5, with 8 bases aligning to TRBD1. This CDR3 has 15 amino acids. Germline lookup yields CDR1 MNHEY and CDR2 SVGAGI. V was clipped by 7 bases and J by 0 bases; unmatched bases: 5. CDR3 loop: CASKSGGNSNQPQHF. CDR3 DNA: TGTGCCAGCAAGTCAGGGGGCAATAGCAATCAGCCCCAGCATTTT.

The V gene is TRBV5-1, the J gene TRBJ2-2; D gene unclear. Germline V CDR1 and CDR2: SGHRS, YFSETQ. This CDR3 has 16 amino acids. V was pared by 4 bases and J by 0 bases, with 13 bases between. CDR3 in amino acids: CASSDGRFANTGELFF. The CDR3 DNA reads as TGCGCCAGCAGCGACGGACGGTTCGCGAACACCGGGGAGCTGTTTTTT.

The CDR3 DNA is TGTGCCAGCAGTTCCGGGGGCGGGACAGGGGACGAGACCCAGTACTTC. Encoded protein: CASSSGGGTGDETQYF. The J gene is TRBJ2-5, the V gene TRBV28; 10 bases align to TRBD1. The V gene's germline CDR1 is MDHEN and CDR2 SYDVKM. The CDR3 is made up of 16 amino acids. Germline trimming cut 4 bases from V and 5 bases from J; bases unmatched to any gene: 10.